The TCR beta chain described here comes from a study of blood T cells in healthy people across ages. The use of a sample-barcoded 5' primer and a J-beta primer mix characterized a second PCR of about 7 to 12 cycles. A minimum of 3 million CDR3-containing paired-end reads was obtained for each sample. Each CDR3 protein gets one entry after TCRdb re-called the 5' RACE reads with MiXCR. Of about 1.8 million distinct CDR3 sequences listed, around 50% were seen once; the top ten hold less than 2.5%. CDR1 KGHSH and CDR2 LQKENI come from the germline V gene. The ends lost 4 bases at V and 2 bases at J; junction bases unmatched: 11. This CDR3 spans 16 amino acids. Donors gave roughly 10 milliliters of peripheral blood apiece. Every sample yielded at least 7 million isolated PBMCs.

The sequence was obtained from a woman aged 40-49 years in good health. The chain joins TRBV18 to TRBJ2-7; TRBD1 matches 7 bases. Sequencing was done on a sample of blood. CDR3 loop: CASSQYSTGDTYEQYF. DNA for the CDR3: TGTGCCAGCTCACAATACAGCACAGGGGATACCTACGAGCAGTACTTC.